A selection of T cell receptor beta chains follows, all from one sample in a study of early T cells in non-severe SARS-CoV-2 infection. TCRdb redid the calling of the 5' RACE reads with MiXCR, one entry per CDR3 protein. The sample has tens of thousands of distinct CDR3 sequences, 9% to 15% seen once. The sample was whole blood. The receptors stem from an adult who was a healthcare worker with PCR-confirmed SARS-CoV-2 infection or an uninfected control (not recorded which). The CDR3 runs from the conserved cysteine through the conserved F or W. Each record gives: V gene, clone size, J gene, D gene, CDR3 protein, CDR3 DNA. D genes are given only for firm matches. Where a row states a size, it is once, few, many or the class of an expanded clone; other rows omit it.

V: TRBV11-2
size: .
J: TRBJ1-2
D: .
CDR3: CASSPPLDYYGYTF
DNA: TGTGCCAGCAGCCCCCCGCTGGACTACTATGGCTACACCTTC

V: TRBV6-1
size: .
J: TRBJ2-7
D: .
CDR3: CASSEALWHEQYF
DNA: TGTGCCAGCAGTGAAGCGCTTTGGCACGAGCAGTACTTC

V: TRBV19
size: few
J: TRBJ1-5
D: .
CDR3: CASSIDVQGQPQHF
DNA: TGTGCCAGTAGTATAGATGTCCAGGGACAGCCCCAGCATTTT

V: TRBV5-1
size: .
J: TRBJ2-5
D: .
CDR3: CASSPPGSGGETQYF
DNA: TGCGCCAGCAGCCCCCCGGGCTCAGGTGGAGAGACCCAGTACTTC

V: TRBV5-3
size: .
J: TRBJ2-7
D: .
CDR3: CARSSKNPLSGPYEQYF
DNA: TGTGCCAGAAGCTCCAAGAACCCCCTAAGCGGACCCTACGAGCAGTACTTC

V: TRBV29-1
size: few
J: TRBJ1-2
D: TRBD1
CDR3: CSVDATDRAGYTF
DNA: TGCAGCGTTGATGCTACCGACAGGGCTGGCTACACCTTC

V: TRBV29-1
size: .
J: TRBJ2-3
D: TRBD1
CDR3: CSADRERTDTQYF
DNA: TGCAGCGCAGACAGGGAGCGAACAGATACGCAGTATTTT

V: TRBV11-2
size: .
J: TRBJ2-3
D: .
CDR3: CASGPGSTDTQYF
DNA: TGTGCCAGCGGACCGGGTAGCACAGATACGCAGTATTTT

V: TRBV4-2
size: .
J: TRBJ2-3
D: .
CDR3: CASSQPLVDNTDTQYF
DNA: TGTGCCAGCAGCCAACCTCTTGTGGACAACACAGATACGCAGTATTTT

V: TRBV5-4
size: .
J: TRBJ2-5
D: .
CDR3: CASSPAGLDQETQYF
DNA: TGTGCCAGCAGCCCCGCGGGCCTAGATCAAGAGACCCAGTACTTC

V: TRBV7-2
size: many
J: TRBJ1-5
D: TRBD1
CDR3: CASSLYVAGGGDQPQHF
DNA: TGTGCCAGCAGCTTATATGTTGCAGGGGGCGGGGATCAGCCCCAGCATTTT

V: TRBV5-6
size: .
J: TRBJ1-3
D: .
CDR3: CASSLWLLSGNTIYF
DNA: TGTGCCAGCAGCTTGTGGTTACTCTCTGGAAACACCATATATTTT

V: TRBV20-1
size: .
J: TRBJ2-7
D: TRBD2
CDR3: CSARPPRGGTVWEQYF
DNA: TGCAGTGCTAGGCCCCCCCGGGGGGGAACCGTTTGGGAGCAGTACTTC

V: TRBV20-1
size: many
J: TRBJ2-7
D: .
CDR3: CSASKGPEQYF
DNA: TGCAGTGCTAGCAAGGGGCCCGAGCAGTACTTC

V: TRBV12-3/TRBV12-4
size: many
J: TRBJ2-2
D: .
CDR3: CASSPRMRWELFF
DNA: TGTGCCAGCAGCCCACGTATGAGGTGGGAGCTGTTTTTT

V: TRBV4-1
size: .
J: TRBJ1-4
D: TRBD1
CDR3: CASSSGDREGEKLFF
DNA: TGCGCCAGCAGCTCCGGGGACAGGGAAGGGGAAAAACTGTTTTTT

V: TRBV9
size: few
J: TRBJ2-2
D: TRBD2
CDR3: CASSTGTSGREPSNTGELFF
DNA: TGTGCCAGCAGCACCGGGACTAGCGGGAGGGAACCGTCGAACACCGGGGAGCTGTTTTTT

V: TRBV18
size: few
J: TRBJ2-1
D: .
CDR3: CASSSDVGNEQFF
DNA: TGTGCCAGCTCGTCGGACGTCGGGAATGAGCAGTTCTTC

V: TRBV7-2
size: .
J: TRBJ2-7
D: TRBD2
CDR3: CASSLFPLADPKQYF
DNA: TGTGCCAGCAGCTTATTTCCCCTAGCGGATCCCAAGCAGTACTTC

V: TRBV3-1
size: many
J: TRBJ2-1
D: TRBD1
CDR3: CASSQAGGNEQFF
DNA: TGTGCCAGCAGCCAAGCAGGGGGAAATGAGCAGTTCTTC

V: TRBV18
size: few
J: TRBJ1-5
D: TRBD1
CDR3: CASSQNTGDQPQHF
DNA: TGTGCCAGCTCACAAAATACAGGGGATCAGCCCCAGCATTTT

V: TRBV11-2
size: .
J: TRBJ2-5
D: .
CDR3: CASSNMETQYF
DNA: TGTGCCAGCAGCAATATGGAGACCCAGTACTTC

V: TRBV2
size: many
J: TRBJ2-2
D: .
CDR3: CASSGDGPDTGELFF
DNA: TGTGCCAGCAGTGGTGATGGACCCGACACCGGGGAGCTGTTTTTT

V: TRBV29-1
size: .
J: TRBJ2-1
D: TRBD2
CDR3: CSVASGRSSYNEQFF
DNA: TGCAGCGTCGCTAGCGGGAGGAGCTCCTACAATGAGCAGTTCTTC

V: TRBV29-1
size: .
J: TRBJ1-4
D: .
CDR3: CSVEGTQQGNEKLFF
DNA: TGCAGCGTTGAAGGTACCCAGCAGGGGAACGAAAAACTGTTTTTT

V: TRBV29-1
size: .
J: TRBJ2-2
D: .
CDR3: CSVRAGTGLNTGELFF
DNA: TGCAGCGTGCGGGCAGGGACGGGGCTGAACACCGGGGAGCTGTTTTTT

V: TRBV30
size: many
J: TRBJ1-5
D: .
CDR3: CAWTSGPNQPQHF
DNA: TGTGCCTGGACAAGTGGGCCCAATCAGCCCCAGCATTTT

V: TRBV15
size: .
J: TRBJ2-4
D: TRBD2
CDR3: CATSRKPGLDEIIQYF
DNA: TGTGCCACCAGCAGAAAACCGGGACTAGATGAAATCATTCAGTACTTC

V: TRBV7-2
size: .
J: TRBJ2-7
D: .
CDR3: CASSLKDPSYEQYF
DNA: TGTGCCAGCAGCTTAAAAGACCCCTCATACGAGCAGTACTTC

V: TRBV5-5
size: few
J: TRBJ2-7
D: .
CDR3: CASTRTLISYEQYF
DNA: TGTGCCAGCACCAGGACACTGATCTCCTACGAGCAGTACTTC

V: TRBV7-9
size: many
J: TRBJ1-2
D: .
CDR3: CASGDPTGGYTF
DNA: TGTGCCAGCGGAGACCCTACAGGGGGCTACACCTTC

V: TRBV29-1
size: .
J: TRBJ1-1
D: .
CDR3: CSVESDSTEAFF
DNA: TGCAGCGTTGAGTCAGACAGCACTGAAGCTTTCTTT

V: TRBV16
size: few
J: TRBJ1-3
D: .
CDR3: CASSQEMSSGNTIYF
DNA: TGTGCCAGCAGCCAAGAAATGAGCTCTGGAAACACCATATATTTT

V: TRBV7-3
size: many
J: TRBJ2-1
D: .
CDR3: CASSLSRDSYNEQFF
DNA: TGTGCCAGCAGCTTAAGTCGGGATTCCTACAATGAGCAGTTCTTC

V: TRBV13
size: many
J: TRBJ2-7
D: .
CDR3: CASSVQSYEQYF
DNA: TGTGCCAGCAGCGTGCAAAGCTACGAGCAGTACTTC

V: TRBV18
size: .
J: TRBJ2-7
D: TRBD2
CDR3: CASSQSSGRAGGEQYF
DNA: TGTGCCAGCTCACAATCTAGCGGTCGGGCCGGGGGGGAGCAGTACTTC

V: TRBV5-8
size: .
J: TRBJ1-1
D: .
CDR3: CASHPNGGRMNTEAFF
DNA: TGTGCCAGCCACCCCAATGGGGGGCGGATGAACACTGAAGCTTTCTTT

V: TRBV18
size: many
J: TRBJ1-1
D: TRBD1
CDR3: CASSLDRLNTEAFF
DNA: TGTGCCAGCTCACTGGACAGGTTGAACACTGAAGCTTTCTTT

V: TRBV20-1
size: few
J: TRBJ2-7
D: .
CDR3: CSARGPSISYEQYF
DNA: TGCAGTGCTAGAGGACCCTCCATCTCCTACGAGCAGTACTTC

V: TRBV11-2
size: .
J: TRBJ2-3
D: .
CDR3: CASSPPGSNPYF
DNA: TGTGCCAGCAGCCCCCCGGGATCGAACCCGTATTTT

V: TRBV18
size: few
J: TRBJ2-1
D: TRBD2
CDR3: CASSPLAGQSSYNEQFF
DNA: TGTGCCAGCTCCCCACTAGCGGGGCAGAGCTCCTACAATGAGCAGTTCTTC

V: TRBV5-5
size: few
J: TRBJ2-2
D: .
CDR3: CASSLRTSDTGELFF
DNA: TGTGCCAGCAGCTTGAGGACTTCTGACACCGGGGAGCTGTTTTTT

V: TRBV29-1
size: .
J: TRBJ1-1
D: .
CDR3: CSVAGSSPEAFF
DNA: TGCAGCGTTGCCGGGTCTAGCCCTGAAGCTTTCTTT

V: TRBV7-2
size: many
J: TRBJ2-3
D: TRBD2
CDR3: CASSLGRGTDTQYF
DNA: TGTGCCAGCAGCTTGGGGAGGGGCACAGATACGCAGTATTTT

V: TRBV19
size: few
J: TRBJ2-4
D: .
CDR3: CASSPGKGYIQYF
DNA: TGTGCCAGTAGCCCCGGTAAGGGTTACATTCAGTACTTC

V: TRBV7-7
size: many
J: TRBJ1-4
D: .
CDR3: CASSSGVRDEKLFF
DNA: TGTGCTAGCAGCTCGGGAGTCCGAGATGAAAAACTGTTTTTT

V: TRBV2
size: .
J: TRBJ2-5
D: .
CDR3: CASSRQRKETQYF
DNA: TGTGCCAGCAGTCGACAGAGGAAAGAGACCCAGTACTTC

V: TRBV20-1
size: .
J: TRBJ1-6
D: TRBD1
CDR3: CSAGTGGSNSPLHF
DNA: TGCAGTGCTGGGACAGGGGGCTCTAATTCACCCCTCCACTTT

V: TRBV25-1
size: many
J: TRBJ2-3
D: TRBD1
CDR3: CASSDSAGTGVWDTQYF
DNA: TGTGCCAGCAGTGACTCAGCCGGGACAGGGGTGTGGGATACGCAGTATTTT

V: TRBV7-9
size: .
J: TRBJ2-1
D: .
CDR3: CASSFPVEIEQFF
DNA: TGTGCCAGCAGCTTCCCGGTGGAGATTGAGCAGTTCTTC

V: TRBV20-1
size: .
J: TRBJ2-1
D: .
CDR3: CSAWVPRNEQFF
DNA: TGCAGTGCTTGGGTTCCTCGCAATGAGCAGTTCTTC

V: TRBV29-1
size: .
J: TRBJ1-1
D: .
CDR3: CSVGRRNTEAFF
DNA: TGCAGCGTTGGCCGCCGGAACACTGAAGCTTTCTTT

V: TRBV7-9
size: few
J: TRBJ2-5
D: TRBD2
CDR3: CASSRLAQETQYF
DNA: TGTGCCAGCAGCCGACTAGCGCAAGAGACCCAGTACTTC

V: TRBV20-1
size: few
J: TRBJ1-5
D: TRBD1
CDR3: CSASSAGTGLQPQHF
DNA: TGCAGTGCTAGTTCCGCCGGGACAGGGCTTCAGCCCCAGCATTTT

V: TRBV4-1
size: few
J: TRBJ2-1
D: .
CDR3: CASSQDNEQFF
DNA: TGCGCCAGCAGCCAGGACAATGAGCAGTTCTTC

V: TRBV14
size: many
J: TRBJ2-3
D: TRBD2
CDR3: CASSHRGTSPTSDTQYF
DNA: TGTGCCAGCAGCCACCGTGGGACTAGTCCTACCTCGGATACGCAGTATTTT

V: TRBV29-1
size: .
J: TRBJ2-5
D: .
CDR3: CSVGDQYF
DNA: TGCAGCGTGGGGGACCAGTACTTC

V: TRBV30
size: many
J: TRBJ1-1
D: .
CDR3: CAWSVDANTEAFF
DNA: TGTGCCTGGAGTGTAGACGCGAACACTGAAGCTTTCTTT

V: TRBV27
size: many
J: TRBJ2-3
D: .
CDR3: CASSYRDFIDTQYF
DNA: TGTGCCAGCAGCTACCGGGACTTCATTGATACGCAGTATTTT